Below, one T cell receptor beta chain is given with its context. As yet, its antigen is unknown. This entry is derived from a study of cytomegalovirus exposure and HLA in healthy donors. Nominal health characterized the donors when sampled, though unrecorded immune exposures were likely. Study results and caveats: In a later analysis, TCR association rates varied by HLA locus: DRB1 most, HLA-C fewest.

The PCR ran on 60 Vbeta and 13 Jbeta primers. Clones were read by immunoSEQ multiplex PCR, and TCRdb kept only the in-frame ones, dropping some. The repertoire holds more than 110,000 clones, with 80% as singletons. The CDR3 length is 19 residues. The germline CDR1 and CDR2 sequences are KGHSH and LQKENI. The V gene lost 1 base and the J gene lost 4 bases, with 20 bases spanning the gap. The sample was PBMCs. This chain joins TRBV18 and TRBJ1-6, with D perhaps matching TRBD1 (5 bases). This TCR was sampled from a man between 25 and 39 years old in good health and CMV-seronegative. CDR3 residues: CASSPLAGSGGEYNSPLHF. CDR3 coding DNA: TGTGCCAGCTCACCACTAGCAGGGTCGGGCGGAGAGTATAATTCACCCCTCCACTTT.